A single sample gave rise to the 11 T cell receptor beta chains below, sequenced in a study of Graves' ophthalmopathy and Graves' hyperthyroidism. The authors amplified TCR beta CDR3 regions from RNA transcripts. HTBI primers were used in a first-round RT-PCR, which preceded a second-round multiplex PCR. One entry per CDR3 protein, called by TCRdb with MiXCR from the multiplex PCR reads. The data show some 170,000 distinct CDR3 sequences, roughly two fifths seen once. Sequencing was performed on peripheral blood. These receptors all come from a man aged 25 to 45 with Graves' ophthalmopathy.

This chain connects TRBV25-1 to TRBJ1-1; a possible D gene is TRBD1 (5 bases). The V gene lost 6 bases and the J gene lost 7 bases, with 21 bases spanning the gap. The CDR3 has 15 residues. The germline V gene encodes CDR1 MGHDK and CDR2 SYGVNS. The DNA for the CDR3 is TGTGCCAGCAGCCCCTCCGGGCAGGGAAGGGGTGAAGCTTTCTTT. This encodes CASSPSGQGRGEAFF.

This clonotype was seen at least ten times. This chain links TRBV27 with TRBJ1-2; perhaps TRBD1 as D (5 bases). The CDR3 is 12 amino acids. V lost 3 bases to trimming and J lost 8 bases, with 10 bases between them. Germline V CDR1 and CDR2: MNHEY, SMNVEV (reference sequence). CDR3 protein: CASSFQGEGYTF. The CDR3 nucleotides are TGTGCCAGCAGTTTCCAGGGTGAGGGCTACACCTTC.

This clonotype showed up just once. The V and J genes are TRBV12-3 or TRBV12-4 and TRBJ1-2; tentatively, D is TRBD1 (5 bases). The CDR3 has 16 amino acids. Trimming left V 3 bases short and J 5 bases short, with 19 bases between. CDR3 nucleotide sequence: TGTGCCAGCAGTTTCCAAGGGGCAGGGAGTTGGTATGGCTACACCTTC. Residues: CASSFQGAGSWYGYTF.

DNA for the CDR3: TGCGCCAGCAGCTTTAGGACCTCGGAGAACACTGAAGCTTTCTTT. It encodes CASSFRTSENTEAFF. The chain employs TRBV5-1 and TRBJ1-1, with D hard to call. V was cut by 2 bases and J by 1 base, with 12 bases left in between. The CDR3 covers 15 residues. Per the germline V gene, CDR1 is SGHRS and CDR2 is YFSETQ.

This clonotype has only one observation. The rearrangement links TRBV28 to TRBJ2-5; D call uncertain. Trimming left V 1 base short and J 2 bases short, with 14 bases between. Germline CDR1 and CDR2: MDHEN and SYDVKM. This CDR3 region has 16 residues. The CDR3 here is CASSLFLRTTQETQYF. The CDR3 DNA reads TGTGCCAGCAGTTTATTCTTGCGGACGACTCAAGAGACCCAGTACTTC.

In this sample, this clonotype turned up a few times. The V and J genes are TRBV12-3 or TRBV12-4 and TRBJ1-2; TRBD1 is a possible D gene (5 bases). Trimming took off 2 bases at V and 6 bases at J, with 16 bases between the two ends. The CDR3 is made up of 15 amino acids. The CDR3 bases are TGTGCCAGCAGTTTATCACCCCGGGGGGAGGATGGCTACACCTTC. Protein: CASSLSPRGEDGYTF.

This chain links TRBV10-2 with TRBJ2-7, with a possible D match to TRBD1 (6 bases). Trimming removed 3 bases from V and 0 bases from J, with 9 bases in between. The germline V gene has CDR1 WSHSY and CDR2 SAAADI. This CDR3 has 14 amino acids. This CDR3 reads CASSELGASYEQYF. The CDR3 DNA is TGCGCCAGCAGTGAACTGGGGGCCTCCTACGAGCAGTACTTC.

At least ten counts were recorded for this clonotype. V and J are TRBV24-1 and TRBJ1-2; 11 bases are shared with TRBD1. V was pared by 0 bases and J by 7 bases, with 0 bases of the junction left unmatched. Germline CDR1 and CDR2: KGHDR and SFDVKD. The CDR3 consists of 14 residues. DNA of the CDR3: TGTGCCACCAGTGATTTGGGGACAGGGGGTGGCTACACCTTC. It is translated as CATSDLGTGGGYTF.

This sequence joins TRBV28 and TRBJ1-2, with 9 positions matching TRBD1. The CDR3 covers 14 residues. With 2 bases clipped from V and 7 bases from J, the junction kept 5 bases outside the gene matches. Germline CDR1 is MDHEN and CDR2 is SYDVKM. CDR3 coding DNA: TGTGCCAGCAGTTTACCCGGGACAGGGTCTGGCTACACCTTC. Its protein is CASSLPGTGSGYTF.

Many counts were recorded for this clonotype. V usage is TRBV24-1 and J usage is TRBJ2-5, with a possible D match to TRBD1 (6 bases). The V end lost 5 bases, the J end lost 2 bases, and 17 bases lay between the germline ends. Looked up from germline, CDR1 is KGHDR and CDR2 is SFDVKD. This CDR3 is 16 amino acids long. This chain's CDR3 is CATSGGQLGRQETQYF. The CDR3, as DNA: TGTGCCACCAGTGGCGGACAGTTAGGGCGTCAAGAGACCCAGTACTTC.

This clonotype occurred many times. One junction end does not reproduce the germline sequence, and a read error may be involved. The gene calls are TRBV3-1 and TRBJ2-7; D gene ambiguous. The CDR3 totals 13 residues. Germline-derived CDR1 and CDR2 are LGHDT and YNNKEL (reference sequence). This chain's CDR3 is CASSQDRYRILLF. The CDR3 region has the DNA TGTGCCAGCAGCCAAGATAGGTACCGAATACTGCTCTTC.